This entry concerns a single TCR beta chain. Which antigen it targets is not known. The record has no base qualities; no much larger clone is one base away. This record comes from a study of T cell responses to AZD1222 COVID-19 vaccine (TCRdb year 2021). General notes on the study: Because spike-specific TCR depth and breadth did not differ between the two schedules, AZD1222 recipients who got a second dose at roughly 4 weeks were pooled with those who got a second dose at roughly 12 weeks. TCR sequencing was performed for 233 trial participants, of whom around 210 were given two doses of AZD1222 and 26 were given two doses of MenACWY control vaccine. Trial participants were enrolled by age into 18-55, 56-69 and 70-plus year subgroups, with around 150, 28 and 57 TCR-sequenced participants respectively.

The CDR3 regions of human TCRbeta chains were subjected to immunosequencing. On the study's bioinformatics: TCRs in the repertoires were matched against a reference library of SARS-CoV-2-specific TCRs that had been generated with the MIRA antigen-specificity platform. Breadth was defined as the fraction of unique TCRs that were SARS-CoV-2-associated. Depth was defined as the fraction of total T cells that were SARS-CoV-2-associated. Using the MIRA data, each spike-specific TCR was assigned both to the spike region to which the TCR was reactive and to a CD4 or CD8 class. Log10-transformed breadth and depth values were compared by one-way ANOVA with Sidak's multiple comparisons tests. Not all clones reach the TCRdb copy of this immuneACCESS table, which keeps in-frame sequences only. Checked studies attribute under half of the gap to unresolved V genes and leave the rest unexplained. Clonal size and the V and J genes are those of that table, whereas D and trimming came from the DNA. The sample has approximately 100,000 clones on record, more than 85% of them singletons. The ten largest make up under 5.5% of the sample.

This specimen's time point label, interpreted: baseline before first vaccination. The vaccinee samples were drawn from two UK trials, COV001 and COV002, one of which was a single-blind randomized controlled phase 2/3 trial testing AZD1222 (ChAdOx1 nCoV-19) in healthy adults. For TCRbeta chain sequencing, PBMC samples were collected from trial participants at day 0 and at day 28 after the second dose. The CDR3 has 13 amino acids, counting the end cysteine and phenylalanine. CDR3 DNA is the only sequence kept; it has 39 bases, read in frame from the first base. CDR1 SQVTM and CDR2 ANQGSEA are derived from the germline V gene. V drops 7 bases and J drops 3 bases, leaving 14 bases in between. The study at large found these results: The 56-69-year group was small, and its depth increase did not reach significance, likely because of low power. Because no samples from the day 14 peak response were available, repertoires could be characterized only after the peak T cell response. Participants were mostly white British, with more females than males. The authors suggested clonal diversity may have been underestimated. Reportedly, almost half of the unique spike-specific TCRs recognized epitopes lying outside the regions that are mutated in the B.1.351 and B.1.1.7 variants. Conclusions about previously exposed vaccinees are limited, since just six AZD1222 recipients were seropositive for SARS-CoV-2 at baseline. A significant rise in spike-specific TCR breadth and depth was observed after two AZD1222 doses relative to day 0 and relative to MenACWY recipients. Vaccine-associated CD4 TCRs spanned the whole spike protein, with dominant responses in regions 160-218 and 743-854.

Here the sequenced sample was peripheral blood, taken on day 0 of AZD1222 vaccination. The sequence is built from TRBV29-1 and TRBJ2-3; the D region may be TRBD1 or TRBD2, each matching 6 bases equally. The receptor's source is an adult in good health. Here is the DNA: TGCAGCGCGAAGGGGGGTGGGACAGATACGCAGTATTTT. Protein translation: CSAKGGGTDTQYF.